The clone carrying this T cell receptor (beta chain) was detected many times. Its antigen is not known. Template material for amplifying TCR beta CDR3 regions consisted of RNA transcripts. The primer set for the first-round RT-PCR of the TCR CDR3 was HTBI. TCRdb re-analysed the multiplex PCR reads in MiXCR, keeping a single row per CDR3 protein. The sample holds about 420,000 distinct CDR3 sequences, approximately 14% seen once. The sample originates from a study of T cells in Graves' hyperthyroidism and ophthalmopathy. The CDR3 contains 15 residues. Germline CDR1 is SGHVS and CDR2 is FQNEAQ. Trimming left V 0 bases short and J 8 bases short, with 13 bases between. Around 10 ml fresh peripheral blood yielded the PBMCs. Study-wide findings and caveats: Also found in blood were most expanded thyroid clonotypes above 0.001. Median prediction lead before ophthalmopathy onset was around seven months with the model. Ophthalmopathy was separated from stable hyperthyroidism by a 13 V-J model.

Sequencing input: blood. The chain links TRBV7-8 to TRBJ1-4, with D unclear. The sequence came from a woman aged 18-29 years with Graves' hyperthyroidism. The CDR3 protein is CASSLAGQPGEKLFF. The DNA for the CDR3 is TGTGCCAGCAGCTTAGCTGGTCAGCCGGGGGAAAAACTGTTTTTT.